Following are 13 T cell receptor beta chains from one sample sequenced in a study of response to subunit inactivated influenza vaccine. TCRdb used MiXCR to reprocess the RT-PCR reads, holding one entry per CDR3 protein. The repertoire includes under 550,000 distinct CDR3 sequences, around 8% of them detected once, and 13% sits in the top ten. The material sequenced was PBMCs from blood, taken less than 25 months after vaccination. The source is a man between 45 and 75 years old who received an inactivated influenza vaccine.

J is TRBJ1-5 and V is TRBV20-1, with a tentative D call TRBD1 (5 bases). The germline V and J ends were trimmed by 0 bases and 2 bases, with 20 bases remaining between them. CDR1 DFQATT and CDR2 SNEGSKA come from the germline V gene (reference sequence). The CDR3 extends over 18 amino acids. CDR3 sequence reads: CSAREPQGRRYGNQPQHF. The CDR3 DNA sequence: TGCAGTGCTAGAGAGCCCCAGGGACGAAGGTACGGCAATCAGCCCCAGCATTTT.

This chain links TRBV25-1 with TRBJ2-5; no reliable D call. The CDR3 covers 15 residues. Germline loops: CDR1 MGHDK, CDR2 SYGVNS. V dropped 4 bases and J dropped 1 base, with 13 bases sitting between them. This chain's CDR3 is CASSAGVRRQETQYF. CDR3 in DNA: TGTGCCAGCAGTGCTGGGGTACGACGCCAAGAGACCCAGTACTTC. Supplemented by reference TRBV25-1 and TRBJ2-5, the full variable domain reads EADIYQTPRYLVIGTGKKITLECSQTMGHDKMYWYQQDPGMELHLIHYSYGVNSTEKGDLSSESTVSRIRTEHFPLTLESARPSHTSQYLCASSAGVRRQETQYFGPGTRLLVL.

The gene calls are TRBV4-3 and TRBJ2-5; D might be TRBD2 (6 bases). CDR1 LGHNA and CDR2 YSLEER come from the germline V gene. This CDR3 comprises 16 residues. V lost 1 base, J lost 5 bases, and 17 bases lay in between. The CDR3 DNA reads TGCGCCAGCAGCCAAGGAAATCCTAGCGCAGGGGAGACCCAGTACTTC. This encodes CASSQGNPSAGETQYF.

This clonotype was counted at least ten times. The CDR3 sequence: CAIRQDISGNTIYF. The CDR3 DNA reads as TGTGCCATAAGACAGGACATCTCTGGAAACACCATATATTTT. The gene calls are TRBV10-3 and TRBJ1-3; TRBD1 is a possible D gene (6 bases). Per germline, CDR1 ENHRY and CDR2 SYGVKD. The CDR3 extends over 14 amino acids. Between the trimmed V and J ends, which lost 9 bases and 0 bases, there was a span of 12 bases.

This clonotype came up a few times. The rearrangement uses TRBV20-1 and TRBJ2-1, with TRBD2 as a possible D gene (6 bases). The CDR3 covers 15 residues. CDR1 is DFQATT and CDR2 is SNEGSKA in the germline V gene (reference sequence). V shed 5 bases and J shed 8 bases, with 22 bases lying between them. This chain's CDR3 is CSAPRLGSRSDEQFF. The CDR3 nucleotides read TGCAGTGCTCCTCGACTAGGGTCGAGGAGCGATGAGCAGTTCTTC.

This clonotype was counted ten times or more. This sequence joins TRBV29-1 and TRBJ1-2; D remains ambiguous. The CDR3 covers 12 residues. V gave up 8 bases and J gave up 4 bases, with 14 bases separating them. Per the germline V gene, CDR1 is SQVTM and CDR2 is ANQGSEA. The CDR3 is CSSSGSGYGYTF. In DNA form, the CDR3 reads TGCAGCTCTTCGGGGAGCGGCTATGGCTACACCTTC.

Ten or more counts support this clonotype. The chain uses TRBV7-6 and TRBJ1-1, with a tentative D call TRBD1 (5 bases). Germline V gives CDR1 SGHVS, CDR2 FNYEAQ. The CDR3 length is 16 residues. Trimming left V 2 bases short and J 5 bases short, with 18 bases between. CDR3 sequence: CASSLSPGNLGTEAFF. The CDR3 DNA is TGTGCCAGCAGCTTATCCCCAGGGAACCTAGGAACTGAAGCTTTCTTT. The variable domain in full, completed from reference TRBV7-6 and TRBJ1-1, reads GAGVSQSPRYKVTKRGQDVALRCDPISGHVSLYWYRQALGQGPEFLTYFNYEAQQDKSGLPNDRFSAERPEGSISTLTIQRTEQRDSAMYRCASSLSPGNLGTEAFFGQGTRLTVV.

This clonotype appeared many times. As DNA, the CDR3 is TGTGCCAGCTCCTACGGGGCTAAGGGGGAGCAGTACTTC. This gives the protein CASSYGAKGEQYF. The chain combines TRBV18 with TRBJ2-7, with D perhaps assigned TRBD1 or TRBD2 (5 bases each). The CDR3 runs to 13 residues. Germline V gene lookup returns CDR1 KGHSH and CDR2 LQKENI. Trimming removed 6 bases at V and 7 bases at J, with 16 bases between.

A few counts support this clonotype. This chain connects TRBV29-1 to TRBJ2-7; D gene uncertain. V lost 4 bases and J lost 4, with 17 bases in between. Per the germline V gene, CDR1 is SQVTM and CDR2 is ANQGSEA. This CDR3 has 14 residues. CDR3 loop: CSVGPPLDGYEQYF. The CDR3 DNA reads TGCAGCGTTGGGCCCCCCCTAGACGGATACGAGCAGTACTTC.

V is TRBV7-8 and J is TRBJ2-7; 11 bases are a match to TRBD2. The ends lost 5 bases at V and 0 bases at J; junction bases unmatched: 6. CDR1 and CDR2 from the germline V gene are SGHVS and FQNEAQ. CDR3 length: 16 residues. DNA for the CDR3: TGTGCCAGCAGCAGCGGGACTAGCGGCCACTCCTACGAGCAGTACTTC. Translated, it gives CASSSGTSGHSYEQYF.

This clonotype was seen at least ten times. V usage is TRBV5-1 and J usage is TRBJ2-3; D ambiguous. CDR1 SGHRS and CDR2 YFSETQ come from the germline V gene. Trimming took 5 bases from V and 4 from J, leaving 11 bases between them. The CDR3 runs 13 residues. The DNA of the CDR3 is TGCGCCAGCAGTTCCATGGATGCAGATACGCAGTATTTT. As protein: CASSSMDADTQYF.

This clonotype was seen more than once but under ten times. The CDR3 region is CAISETANNEQFF. CDR3 nucleotide sequence: TGTGCCATCAGTGAAACGGCCAACAATGAGCAGTTCTTC. This sequence joins TRBV10-3 and TRBJ2-1; no clear D. The CDR3 contains 13 residues. V was shortened by 3 bases and J by 5 bases, with 8 bases between the two germline ends. Germline V gene data show CDR1 as ENHRY and CDR2 as SYGVKD.

This clonotype was counted only a few times. This chain connects TRBV5-5 to TRBJ2-7, with D perhaps TRBD2 (5 bases). This CDR3 is 14 amino acids long. CDR1 and CDR2 from the germline V gene are SGHKS and YYEKEE (reference sequence). V dropped 4 bases and J dropped 2 bases, with 13 bases sitting between them. The CDR3 bases are TGTGCCAGCAGCCTCCGGGATTACACCTACGAGCAGTACTTC. This translates into CASSLRDYTYEQYF.